The sequence of this T cell receptor beta chain was determined in a study of identical twins. This CDR3 spans 14 amino acids. Germline V gene sequence: CDR1 SSHAT, CDR2 FNYEAQ (reference sequence). Each CDR3 protein is one row after TCRdb ran MiXCR on the 5' RACE reads. This sample has some 1,600,000 distinct CDR3 sequences, with about 30% found just once. This clonotype showed up just a few times. One end of the junction does not line up with germline, which may come from a read error. The chain has TRBV7-7 and TRBJ2-4; D not certain. The end of the DNA is better explained by TRBJ2-7, so the J call may be wrong. The clonotype originates from a newborn girl in good health. The sequenced sample was cord blood. CDR3 sequence reads: CASSLDSSAGEQYF. DNA of the CDR3: TGTGCTAGCAGCTTAGACTCGTCGGCTGGCGAGCAGTACTTC.